This T cell receptor beta chain was sequenced in a study of regulatory T cells in long-lasting Graves disease. The study's findings and limits: Relative to newly diagnosed Graves' patients, persistent ones had lower TCR diversity.

The time point: newly diagnosed GD, antithyroid drugs for less than 3 months. The TCR library was prepared using RNA isolated from PBMCs. An endocrinology unit in Xi'an, China, supplied the patients. Arm-PCR of CDR3 regions and iRepertoire HTBI primers were the basis on which TCR beta libraries were built. TCRdb fed the multiplex PCR reads into MiXCR, producing one record per CDR3 protein. Of approximately 540,000 distinct CDR3 sequences listed, about 12% were seen once; the top ten hold approximately 9.6%. This clonotype was seen ten or more times. The antigen is undetermined. Another study also made use of these data, one on T cells in Graves' hyperthyroidism and ophthalmopathy. As that report states: Stable hyperthyroidism: no ophthalmopathy progression over 18 months of follow-up.

The source of this sequence is a woman aged 25 to 39 with Graves disease. The sample consisted of peripheral blood mononuclear cells (PBMCs), taken at new diagnosis, from a patient treated with antithyroid drugs.

This CDR3 reads CASSESSGVNTQYF. CDR3 nucleotides: TGCGCCAGCAGTGAGTCATCCGGCGTAAATACGCAGTATTTT. The chain is built from TRBV10-2 and TRBJ2-3; no reliable D call. The CDR3 has 14 amino acids. CDR1 is WSHSY, CDR2 SAAADI, per germline. V dropped 0 bases and J dropped 7 bases, with 11 bases sitting between them.